This T cell receptor (beta chain) was profiled in a study of T-cell memory formation after mild COVID-19. Study-level results: The pre-infection memory compartment contained some responding clones, suggesting cross-reactive memory joined.

5'RACE with constant-segment primers built TCRalpha and TCRbeta cDNA libraries with UMIs. A single record per CDR3 protein comes from TCRdb applying MiXCR to the 5' RACE reads. The table records tens of thousands of distinct CDR3 sequences, over 13% of them present only once. V was clipped by 4 bases and J by 3 bases; unmatched bases: 10. Germline lookup yields CDR1 LGHDT and CDR2 YNNKEL (reference sequence). The CDR3 sequence is 16 residues long. About this clonotype: What it recognizes is unknown.

The sequence derives from a man between 18 and 29 years old who had mild COVID-19 (a few samples of this study predate the infection). Cell type and time point are not known. V and J are TRBV3-1 and TRBJ1-1, with 8 positions matching TRBD1. Sequenced: PBMCs or a T cell subset sorted from them (not recorded which). The CDR3 nucleotides are TGTGCCAGCAGCCCTGGCAGGGGGCTTCGGGACACTGAAGCTTTCTTT. This sequence encodes CASSPGRGLRDTEAFF. Using reference TRBV3-1 and TRBJ1-1 for the parts outside the CDR3, the full variable domain is DTAVSQTPKYLVTQMGNDKSIKCEQNLGHDTMYWYKQDSKKFLKIMFSYNNKELIINETVPNRFSPKSPDKAHLNLHINSLELGDSAVYFCASSPGRGLRDTEAFFGQGTRLTVV.